This record concerns one T cell receptor beta chain sequence. Its antigen remains unknown. This specimen belongs to a study of blood T cells in healthy people across ages. Study-level points and caveats: Higher diversity and more naive CD4+ cells were features of long-lived donors, compared to aged donors.

Combining a sample-barcoded 5' primer with a J-beta primer mix, a second PCR ran for about 7 to 11 cycles. TCRdb ran MiXCR on the 5' RACE reads and lists one entry per CDR3 protein. The sample records more than 1.4 million distinct CDR3 sequences, about 40% being singletons. The CDR3 runs 14 residues. The germline V and J ends were trimmed by 7 bases and 3 bases, with 16 bases remaining between them. Per the germline V gene, CDR1 is MNHNS and CDR2 is SASEGT. This clonotype originated in a woman aged 18-29 years in good health. The source material was blood. V gene TRBV6-1 combines with J gene TRBJ2-7; a possible D gene is TRBD2 (6 bases). Here the CDR3 reads CASTTVAEGYEQYF. The CDR3 DNA reads TGTGCCAGCACAACGGTAGCGGAGGGCTACGAGCAGTACTTC.